The present T cell receptor (beta chain) was sequenced within a study of immune characterization of retroperitoneal liposarcoma. This clonotype ranks as medium-sized. TCRdb passed the PCR reads through MiXCR, listing each CDR3 protein once. The table has some 6,600 distinct CDR3 sequences, about 30% seen once. The ends were cut back, 7 bases at V and 3 bases at J, with 18 bases in the middle. CDR1 and CDR2 from the germline V gene are MNHNS and SASEGT. CDR3 size: 15 residues. The chain has TRBV6-1 and TRBJ1-1; D not resolved. The receptor was isolated from a female donor with retroperitoneal liposarcoma. The sample was tumor tissue. The chain's CDR3 is CASTEGKIPYTEAFF. CDR3 sequence (DNA): TGTGCCAGCACCGAAGGGAAGATTCCTTACACTGAAGCTTTCTTT.